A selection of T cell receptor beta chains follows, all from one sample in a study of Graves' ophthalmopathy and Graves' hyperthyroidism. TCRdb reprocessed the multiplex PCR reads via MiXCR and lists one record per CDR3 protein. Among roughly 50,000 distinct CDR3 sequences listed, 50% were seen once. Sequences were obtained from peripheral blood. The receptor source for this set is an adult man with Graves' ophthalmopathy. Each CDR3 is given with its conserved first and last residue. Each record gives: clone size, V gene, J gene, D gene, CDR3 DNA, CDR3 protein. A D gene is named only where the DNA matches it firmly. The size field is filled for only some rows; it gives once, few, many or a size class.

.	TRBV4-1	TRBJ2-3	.	TGCGCCAGCAGCCAAGGACGCCTTTCCAATGAGCAGTATTTT	CASSQGRLSNEQYF
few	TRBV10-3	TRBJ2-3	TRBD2	TGTGCCAGCAGCCGTCTAGCGGGAGGCCGACAAGATACAGATACGCAGTATTTT	CASSRLAGGRQDTDTQYF
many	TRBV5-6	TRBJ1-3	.	TGTGCCAGCAGCTTGGTAGGGATTTCTGGAAACACCATATATTTT	CASSLVGISGNTIYF
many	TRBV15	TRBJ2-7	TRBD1	TGTGCCACCAGCTCCGGACAGGGGATAGGGGAGTACGAGCAGTACTTC	CATSSGQGIGEYEQYF
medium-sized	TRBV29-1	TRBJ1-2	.	TGCAGCGTTGAAGGACTTAACTATGGCTACACCTTC	CSVEGLNYGYTF
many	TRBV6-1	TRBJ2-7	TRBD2	TGTGCCAGCACGCGGCTAGCGGTAACCCCCGGGCAGTACTTC	CASTRLAVTPGQYF
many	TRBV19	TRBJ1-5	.	TGTGCCAGTAGTATATTAACAGGTCCTCAGCCCCAGCATTTT	CASSILTGPQPQHF
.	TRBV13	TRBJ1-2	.	TGTGCCAGCAGCTTGAGTGAGGCGGAGGCCTATGGCTACACCTTC	CASSLSEAEAYGYTF
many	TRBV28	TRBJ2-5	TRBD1	TGTGCCAGCAGTAAATCAGGGGGCCTGGAGACCCAGTACTTC	CASSKSGGLETQYF
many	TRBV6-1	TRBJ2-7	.	TGTGCCAGCAGTGTCGTCGGAGGATCCTACGAGCAGTACTTC	CASSVVGGSYEQYF
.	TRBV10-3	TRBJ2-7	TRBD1	TGTGCCATCAGCGCGATAACCGGGACAGGGGAGAACACCGGGGAGCAGTACTTC	CAISAITGTGENTGEQYF
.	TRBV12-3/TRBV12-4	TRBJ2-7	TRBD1	TGTGCCAGCAGTTTTGGACAGGGGGCGGTCTACGAGCAGTACTTC	CASSFGQGAVYEQYF
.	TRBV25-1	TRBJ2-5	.	TGTGCCAGCAGTGCCAAAGGGTATCAGCCCCAGTACTTC	CASSAKGYQPQYF
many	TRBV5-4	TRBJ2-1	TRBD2	TGTGCCAGCAGCGCGACCGGGACTAGCGACTACAATGAGCAGTTCTTC	CASSATGTSDYNEQFF
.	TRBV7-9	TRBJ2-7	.	TGTGCCAGCAGCTCGTTCTCCTACGAGCAGTACTTC	CASSSFSYEQYF
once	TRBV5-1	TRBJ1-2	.	TGCGCCAGCAGCTTCACAGGCTCCGGTGGCTACACCTTC	CASSFTGSGGYTF
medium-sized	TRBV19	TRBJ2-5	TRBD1	TGTGCCAGTAGTCCGTCGACAGGGTTTGTCGAGACCCAGTACTTC	CASSPSTGFVETQYF
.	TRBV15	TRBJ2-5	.	TGTGCCACCAGCAGAGGTAGGGGTCCCCAAGAGACCCAGTACTTC	CATSRGRGPQETQYF
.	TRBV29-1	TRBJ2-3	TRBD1	TGCAGCGGTAGTTCAGGGGGAAGAGATACGCAGTATTTT	CSGSSGGRDTQYF
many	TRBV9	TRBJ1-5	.	TGTGCCAGCAGCGTAGGCGGGGTCGCCAATCAGCCCCAGCATTTT	CASSVGGVANQPQHF
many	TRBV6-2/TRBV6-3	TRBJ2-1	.	TGTGCCAGCAGTGTAGGGGGATTTGGGTACAATGAGCAGTTCTTC	CASSVGGFGYNEQFF
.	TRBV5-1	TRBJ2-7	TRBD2	TGCGCCAGCAGCTTGGGCAGCGGGGGGGAAGAGCAGTACTTC	CASSLGSGGEEQYF
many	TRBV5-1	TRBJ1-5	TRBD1	TGCGCCAGCAAACAGGGGTTCGGCAATCAGCCCCAGCATTTT	CASKQGFGNQPQHF
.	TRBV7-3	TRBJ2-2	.	TGTGCCAGCAGCAGGGCGGGGACCGGGGAGCTGTTTTTT	CASSRAGTGELFF
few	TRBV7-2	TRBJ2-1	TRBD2	TGTGCCAGCAGTCTATACTGGCGGGAGGGACAGTTCTTC	CASSLYWREGQFF
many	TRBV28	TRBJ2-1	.	TGTGCCAGCAGTACAGCAGACAATGAGCAGTTCTTC	CASSTADNEQFF
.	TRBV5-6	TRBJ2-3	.	TGTGCCAGCAGCTCAATGACATATCGCATAGATACGCAGTATTTT	CASSSMTYRIDTQYF
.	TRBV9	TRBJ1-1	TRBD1	TGTGCCAGCAGCGTAGGGACAGGGGTTACTGAAGCTTTCTTT	CASSVGTGVTEAFF
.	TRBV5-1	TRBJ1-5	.	TGCGCCAGCAGCTTGGAGGGTATAAGCAATCAGCCCCAGCATTTT	CASSLEGISNQPQHF
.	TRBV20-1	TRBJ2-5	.	TGCAGTGCTAGTCCTAGGGAGACCCAGTACTTC	CSASPRETQYF
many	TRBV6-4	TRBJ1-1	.	TGTGCCAAGACTTCACAGTATAGTACTTCTGAAGCTTTCTTT	CAKTSQYSTSEAFF
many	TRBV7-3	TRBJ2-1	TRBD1	TGTGCCAGCAGCCACCTGGGACAGAAGACTTACAATGAGCAGTTCTTC	CASSHLGQKTYNEQFF
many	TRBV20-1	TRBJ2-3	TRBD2	TGCAGTGCTAGAGCCCCGGGGGGGCTAGCGGGAATGTGGTCAGATACGCAGTATTTT	CSARAPGGLAGMWSDTQYF
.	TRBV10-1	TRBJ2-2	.	TGCGCCAGCAGTGAGTCCGCAGAGACCGGGGAGCTGTTTTTT	CASSESAETGELFF
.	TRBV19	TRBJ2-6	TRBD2	TGTGCCAGTAGTCCGACCCCACTAGCGGCTGGGGCCAACGTCCTGACTTTC	CASSPTPLAAGANVLTF
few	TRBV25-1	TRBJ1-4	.	TGTGCCAGCAATCCCGCCCCAGGGGATGGTGAAAAACTGTTTTTT	CASNPAPGDGEKLFF
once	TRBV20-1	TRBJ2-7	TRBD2	TGCAGTGCTAGAGGCGCGGGAGGGCTCGACGAGCAGTACTTC	CSARGAGGLDEQYF
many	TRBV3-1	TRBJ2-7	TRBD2	TGTGCCAGCAGCGGGTCTGGGACTAGCGGGACAAGGTCCTACGAGCAGTACTTC	CASSGSGTSGTRSYEQYF
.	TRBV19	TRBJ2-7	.	TGTGCCAGTAGTCCTCGGGTAAGGGGACGCCCCTTCGAGCAGTACTTC	CASSPRVRGRPFEQYF
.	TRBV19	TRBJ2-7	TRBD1	TGTGCCAGTAGTGTGGCCTCGACAGGGTTCTACGAGCAGTACTTC	CASSVASTGFYEQYF
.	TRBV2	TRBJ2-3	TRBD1	TGTGCCAGCAGTCCCCGGGACAGGACCCACGATACGCAGTATTTT	CASSPRDRTHDTQYF
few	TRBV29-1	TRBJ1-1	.	TGCAGCACCAAAGGGGGATCGAACACTGAAGCTTTCTTT	CSTKGGSNTEAFF
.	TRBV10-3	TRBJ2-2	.	TGTGCCATCAGTGATGGCAGAAATGCCGGGGAGCTGTTTTTT	CAISDGRNAGELFF
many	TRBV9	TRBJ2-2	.	TGTGCCAGCAGCGTCTACACCGGGGAGCTGTTTTTT	CASSVYTGELFF
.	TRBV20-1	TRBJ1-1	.	TGCAGTGCTCGAGGGGGGCTTAATGAAGCTTTCTTT	CSARGGLNEAFF
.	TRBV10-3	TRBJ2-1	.	TGTGCCTCAACCTCCTACAATGAGCAGTTCTTC	CASTSYNEQFF